The present T cell receptor (beta chain) was sequenced within a study of blood T cells in healthy people across ages. About the research overall: About one barcoded beta molecule per two T cells came from capture by template switching.

Comment on this clonotype: The antigen is unknown.

The study's findings and limits: CMV status of donors was not determined, possibly confounding expanded clonotype changes.

V was shortened by 2 bases and J by 0 bases, with 8 bases between the two germline ends. The germline gives CDR1 SGHRS, CDR2 YFSETQ. The CDR3 length is 14 residues. The use of a sample-barcoded 5' primer and a J-beta primer mix characterized a second PCR of roughly 7 to 11 cycles. MiXCR, run by TCRdb on the 5' RACE reads, gives a single entry per CDR3 protein. The sample has 700,000 to 850,000 distinct CDR3 sequences; 50% to 65% are singletons. The source is an elderly man in good health. Sequenced sample: blood. The chain couples TRBV5-1 to TRBJ1-1; no definite D call. The DNA of the CDR3 is TGCGCCAGCAGCTTATCAGTCCTGAACACTGAAGCTTTCTTT. It specifies CASSLSVLNTEAFF. The variable domain in full, with the rest retrieved from reference TRBV5-1 and TRBJ1-1, is KAGVTQTPRYLIKTRGQQVTLSCSPISGHRSVSWYQQTPGQGLQFLFEYFSETQRNKGNFPGRFSGRQFSNSRSEMNVSTLELGDSALYLCASSLSVLNTEAFFGQGTRLTVV.